The T cell receptor beta chain under discussion was sequenced for a study of regulatory T cells in long-lasting Graves disease. This clonotype was detected many times. The time point is: persistent/refractory GD, antithyroid drugs over 5 years with positive TRAb. RNA isolated from PBMCs was used to make the TCR library. CDR3 regions were amplified by Arm-PCR using iRepertoire HTBI primers to build TCR beta libraries. Each CDR3 protein is one row after TCRdb ran MiXCR on the multiplex PCR reads. This table has about 460,000 distinct CDR3 sequences, around a fifth appearing once. The CDR3 runs 15 residues. Germline-derived CDR1 and CDR2 are SQVTM and ANQGSEA. Between the trimmed V and J ends, which lost 0 bases and 2 bases, there was a span of 14 bases.

V is TRBV29-1 and J is TRBJ2-7, with D possibly TRBD2 on 5 matching bases. The source of this sequence is a female donor with Graves disease. Material: peripheral blood mononuclear cells (PBMCs), obtained when the disease was refractory, from a patient treated with antithyroid drugs. CDR3 region: CSVEDGQGRTYEQYF. CDR3 bases: TGCAGCGTTGAAGATGGTCAAGGGAGAACCTACGAGCAGTACTTC.